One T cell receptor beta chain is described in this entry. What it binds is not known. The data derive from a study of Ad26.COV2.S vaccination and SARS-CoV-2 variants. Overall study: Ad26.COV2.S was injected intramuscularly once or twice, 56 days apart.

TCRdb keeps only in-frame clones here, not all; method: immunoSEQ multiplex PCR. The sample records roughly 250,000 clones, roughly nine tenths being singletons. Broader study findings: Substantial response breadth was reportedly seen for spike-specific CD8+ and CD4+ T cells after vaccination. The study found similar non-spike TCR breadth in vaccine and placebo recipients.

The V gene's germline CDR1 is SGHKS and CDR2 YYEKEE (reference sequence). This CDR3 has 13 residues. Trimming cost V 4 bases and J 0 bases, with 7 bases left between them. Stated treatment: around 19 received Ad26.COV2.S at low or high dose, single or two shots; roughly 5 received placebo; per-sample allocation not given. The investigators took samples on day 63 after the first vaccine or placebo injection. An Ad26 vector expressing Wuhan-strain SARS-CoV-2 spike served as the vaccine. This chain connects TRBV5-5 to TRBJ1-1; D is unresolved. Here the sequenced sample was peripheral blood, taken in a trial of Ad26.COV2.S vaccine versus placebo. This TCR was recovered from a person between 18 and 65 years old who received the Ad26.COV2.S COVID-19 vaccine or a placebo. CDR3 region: CASSTTLNTEAFF. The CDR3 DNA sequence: TGTGCCAGCAGCACTACACTGAACACTGAAGCTTTCTTT.